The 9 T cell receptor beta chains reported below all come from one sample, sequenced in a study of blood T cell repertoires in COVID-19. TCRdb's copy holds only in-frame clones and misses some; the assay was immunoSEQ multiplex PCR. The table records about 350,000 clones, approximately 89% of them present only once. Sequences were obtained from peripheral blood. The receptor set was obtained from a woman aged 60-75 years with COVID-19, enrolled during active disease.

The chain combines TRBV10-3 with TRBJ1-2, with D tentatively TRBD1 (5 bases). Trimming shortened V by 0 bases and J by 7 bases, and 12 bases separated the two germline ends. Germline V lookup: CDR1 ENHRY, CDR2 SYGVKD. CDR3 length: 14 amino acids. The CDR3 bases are TGTGCCATCAGTGAGTCGTCAGGGAGGGGTGGCTACACCTTC. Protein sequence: CAISESSGRGGYTF.

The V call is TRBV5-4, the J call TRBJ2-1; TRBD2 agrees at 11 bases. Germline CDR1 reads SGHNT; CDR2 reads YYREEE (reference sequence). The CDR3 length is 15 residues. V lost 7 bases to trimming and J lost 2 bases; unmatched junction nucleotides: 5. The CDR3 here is CASSEGLAAYNEQFF. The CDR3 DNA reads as TGTGCCAGCTCGGAGGGACTAGCGGCCTACAATGAGCAGTTCTTC.

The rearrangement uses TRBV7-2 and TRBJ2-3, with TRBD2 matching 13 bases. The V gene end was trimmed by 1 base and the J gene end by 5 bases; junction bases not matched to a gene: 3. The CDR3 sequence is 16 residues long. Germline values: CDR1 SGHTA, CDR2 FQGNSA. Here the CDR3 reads CASSLGLAGGLDTQYF. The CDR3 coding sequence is TGTGCCAGCAGCTTAGGACTAGCGGGGGGTCTAGATACGCAGTATTTT.

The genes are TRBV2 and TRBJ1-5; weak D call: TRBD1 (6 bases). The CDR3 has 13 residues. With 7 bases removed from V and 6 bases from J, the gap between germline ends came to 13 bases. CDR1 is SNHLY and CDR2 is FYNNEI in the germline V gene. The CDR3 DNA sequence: TGTGCCAGCATAGGGGGTGTGGGTCAGCCCCAGCATTTT. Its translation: CASIGGVGQPQHF.

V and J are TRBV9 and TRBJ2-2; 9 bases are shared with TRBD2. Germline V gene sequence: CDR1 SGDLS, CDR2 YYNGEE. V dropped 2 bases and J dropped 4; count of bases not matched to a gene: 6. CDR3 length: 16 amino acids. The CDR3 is CASSVAGTSLTGELFF. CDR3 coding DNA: TGTGCCAGCAGCGTCGCCGGGACTAGCCTCACCGGGGAGCTGTTTTTT.

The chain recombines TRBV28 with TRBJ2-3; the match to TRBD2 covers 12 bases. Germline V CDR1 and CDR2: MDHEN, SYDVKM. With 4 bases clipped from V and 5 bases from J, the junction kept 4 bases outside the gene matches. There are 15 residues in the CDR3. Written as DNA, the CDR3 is TGTGCCAGCAGTTCACTAGCGGGGGGCTTAGATACGCAGTATTTT. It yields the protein CASSSLAGGLDTQYF.

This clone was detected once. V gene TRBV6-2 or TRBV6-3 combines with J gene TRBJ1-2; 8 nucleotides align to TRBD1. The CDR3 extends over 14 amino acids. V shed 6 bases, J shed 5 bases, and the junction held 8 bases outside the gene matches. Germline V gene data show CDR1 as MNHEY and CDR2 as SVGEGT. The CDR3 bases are TGTGCCAGCAGCCGAACTACAGGGGGTTATGGCTACACCTTC. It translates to CASSRTTGGYGYTF.

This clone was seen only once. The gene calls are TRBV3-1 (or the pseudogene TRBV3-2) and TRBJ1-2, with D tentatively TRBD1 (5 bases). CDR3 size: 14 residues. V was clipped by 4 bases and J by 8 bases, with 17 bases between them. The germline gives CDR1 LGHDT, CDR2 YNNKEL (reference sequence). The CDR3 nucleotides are TGTGCCAGCAGCCTGACGGGAGGGGCCTCAGGCTACACCTTC. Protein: CASSLTGGASGYTF.

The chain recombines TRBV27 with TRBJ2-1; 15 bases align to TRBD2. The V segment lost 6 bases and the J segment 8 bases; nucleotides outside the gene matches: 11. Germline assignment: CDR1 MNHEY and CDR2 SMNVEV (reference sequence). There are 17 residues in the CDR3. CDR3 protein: CASSQGLAGGRVDEQFF. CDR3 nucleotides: TGTGCCAGCAGCCAAGGACTAGCGGGGGGGAGGGTCGATGAGCAGTTCTTC.